The source of this TCR beta chain is a study of T-cell reconstitution after alpha-beta-depleted transplantation in children. The V gene's germline CDR1 is SEHNR and CDR2 FQNEAQ (reference sequence). The CDR3 sequence is 14 residues long. Trimming took 5 bases from V and 4 from J; bases not matched to a gene: 5. Findings and caveats of the study: Newly produced T cells mostly accounted for T-cell counts and diversity one year post-transplant. Some patients' high day-60 TCRbeta diversity was attributed to recipient cells surviving conditioning. Several hundred rapidly expanded clones from non-depleted graft cells reportedly supplied alpha-beta T cells about two months post-transplant.

Unique molecular identifiers tagged the TCRbeta library. TCRdb re-analysed the PCR reads in MiXCR, keeping a single row per CDR3 protein. The table includes around 300,000 distinct CDR3 sequences, around 25% detected once. This clonotype was observed a few times. Its target is unknown. Sequenced material: PBMCs, mostly from graft donor cells, taken 180 days after TCRalphabeta/CD19-depleted stem cell transplant. The V and J genes are TRBV7-9 and TRBJ2-1, with 7 bases that match TRBD1. The receptor comes from a male patient younger than 18 who had a stem cell transplant for acute lymphoblastic leukemia, so the T cells may come from the graft donor. DNA for the CDR3: TGTGCCAGCAGCCAAAACAGGGGATACAATGAGCAGTTCTTC. It encodes CASSQNRGYNEQFF.